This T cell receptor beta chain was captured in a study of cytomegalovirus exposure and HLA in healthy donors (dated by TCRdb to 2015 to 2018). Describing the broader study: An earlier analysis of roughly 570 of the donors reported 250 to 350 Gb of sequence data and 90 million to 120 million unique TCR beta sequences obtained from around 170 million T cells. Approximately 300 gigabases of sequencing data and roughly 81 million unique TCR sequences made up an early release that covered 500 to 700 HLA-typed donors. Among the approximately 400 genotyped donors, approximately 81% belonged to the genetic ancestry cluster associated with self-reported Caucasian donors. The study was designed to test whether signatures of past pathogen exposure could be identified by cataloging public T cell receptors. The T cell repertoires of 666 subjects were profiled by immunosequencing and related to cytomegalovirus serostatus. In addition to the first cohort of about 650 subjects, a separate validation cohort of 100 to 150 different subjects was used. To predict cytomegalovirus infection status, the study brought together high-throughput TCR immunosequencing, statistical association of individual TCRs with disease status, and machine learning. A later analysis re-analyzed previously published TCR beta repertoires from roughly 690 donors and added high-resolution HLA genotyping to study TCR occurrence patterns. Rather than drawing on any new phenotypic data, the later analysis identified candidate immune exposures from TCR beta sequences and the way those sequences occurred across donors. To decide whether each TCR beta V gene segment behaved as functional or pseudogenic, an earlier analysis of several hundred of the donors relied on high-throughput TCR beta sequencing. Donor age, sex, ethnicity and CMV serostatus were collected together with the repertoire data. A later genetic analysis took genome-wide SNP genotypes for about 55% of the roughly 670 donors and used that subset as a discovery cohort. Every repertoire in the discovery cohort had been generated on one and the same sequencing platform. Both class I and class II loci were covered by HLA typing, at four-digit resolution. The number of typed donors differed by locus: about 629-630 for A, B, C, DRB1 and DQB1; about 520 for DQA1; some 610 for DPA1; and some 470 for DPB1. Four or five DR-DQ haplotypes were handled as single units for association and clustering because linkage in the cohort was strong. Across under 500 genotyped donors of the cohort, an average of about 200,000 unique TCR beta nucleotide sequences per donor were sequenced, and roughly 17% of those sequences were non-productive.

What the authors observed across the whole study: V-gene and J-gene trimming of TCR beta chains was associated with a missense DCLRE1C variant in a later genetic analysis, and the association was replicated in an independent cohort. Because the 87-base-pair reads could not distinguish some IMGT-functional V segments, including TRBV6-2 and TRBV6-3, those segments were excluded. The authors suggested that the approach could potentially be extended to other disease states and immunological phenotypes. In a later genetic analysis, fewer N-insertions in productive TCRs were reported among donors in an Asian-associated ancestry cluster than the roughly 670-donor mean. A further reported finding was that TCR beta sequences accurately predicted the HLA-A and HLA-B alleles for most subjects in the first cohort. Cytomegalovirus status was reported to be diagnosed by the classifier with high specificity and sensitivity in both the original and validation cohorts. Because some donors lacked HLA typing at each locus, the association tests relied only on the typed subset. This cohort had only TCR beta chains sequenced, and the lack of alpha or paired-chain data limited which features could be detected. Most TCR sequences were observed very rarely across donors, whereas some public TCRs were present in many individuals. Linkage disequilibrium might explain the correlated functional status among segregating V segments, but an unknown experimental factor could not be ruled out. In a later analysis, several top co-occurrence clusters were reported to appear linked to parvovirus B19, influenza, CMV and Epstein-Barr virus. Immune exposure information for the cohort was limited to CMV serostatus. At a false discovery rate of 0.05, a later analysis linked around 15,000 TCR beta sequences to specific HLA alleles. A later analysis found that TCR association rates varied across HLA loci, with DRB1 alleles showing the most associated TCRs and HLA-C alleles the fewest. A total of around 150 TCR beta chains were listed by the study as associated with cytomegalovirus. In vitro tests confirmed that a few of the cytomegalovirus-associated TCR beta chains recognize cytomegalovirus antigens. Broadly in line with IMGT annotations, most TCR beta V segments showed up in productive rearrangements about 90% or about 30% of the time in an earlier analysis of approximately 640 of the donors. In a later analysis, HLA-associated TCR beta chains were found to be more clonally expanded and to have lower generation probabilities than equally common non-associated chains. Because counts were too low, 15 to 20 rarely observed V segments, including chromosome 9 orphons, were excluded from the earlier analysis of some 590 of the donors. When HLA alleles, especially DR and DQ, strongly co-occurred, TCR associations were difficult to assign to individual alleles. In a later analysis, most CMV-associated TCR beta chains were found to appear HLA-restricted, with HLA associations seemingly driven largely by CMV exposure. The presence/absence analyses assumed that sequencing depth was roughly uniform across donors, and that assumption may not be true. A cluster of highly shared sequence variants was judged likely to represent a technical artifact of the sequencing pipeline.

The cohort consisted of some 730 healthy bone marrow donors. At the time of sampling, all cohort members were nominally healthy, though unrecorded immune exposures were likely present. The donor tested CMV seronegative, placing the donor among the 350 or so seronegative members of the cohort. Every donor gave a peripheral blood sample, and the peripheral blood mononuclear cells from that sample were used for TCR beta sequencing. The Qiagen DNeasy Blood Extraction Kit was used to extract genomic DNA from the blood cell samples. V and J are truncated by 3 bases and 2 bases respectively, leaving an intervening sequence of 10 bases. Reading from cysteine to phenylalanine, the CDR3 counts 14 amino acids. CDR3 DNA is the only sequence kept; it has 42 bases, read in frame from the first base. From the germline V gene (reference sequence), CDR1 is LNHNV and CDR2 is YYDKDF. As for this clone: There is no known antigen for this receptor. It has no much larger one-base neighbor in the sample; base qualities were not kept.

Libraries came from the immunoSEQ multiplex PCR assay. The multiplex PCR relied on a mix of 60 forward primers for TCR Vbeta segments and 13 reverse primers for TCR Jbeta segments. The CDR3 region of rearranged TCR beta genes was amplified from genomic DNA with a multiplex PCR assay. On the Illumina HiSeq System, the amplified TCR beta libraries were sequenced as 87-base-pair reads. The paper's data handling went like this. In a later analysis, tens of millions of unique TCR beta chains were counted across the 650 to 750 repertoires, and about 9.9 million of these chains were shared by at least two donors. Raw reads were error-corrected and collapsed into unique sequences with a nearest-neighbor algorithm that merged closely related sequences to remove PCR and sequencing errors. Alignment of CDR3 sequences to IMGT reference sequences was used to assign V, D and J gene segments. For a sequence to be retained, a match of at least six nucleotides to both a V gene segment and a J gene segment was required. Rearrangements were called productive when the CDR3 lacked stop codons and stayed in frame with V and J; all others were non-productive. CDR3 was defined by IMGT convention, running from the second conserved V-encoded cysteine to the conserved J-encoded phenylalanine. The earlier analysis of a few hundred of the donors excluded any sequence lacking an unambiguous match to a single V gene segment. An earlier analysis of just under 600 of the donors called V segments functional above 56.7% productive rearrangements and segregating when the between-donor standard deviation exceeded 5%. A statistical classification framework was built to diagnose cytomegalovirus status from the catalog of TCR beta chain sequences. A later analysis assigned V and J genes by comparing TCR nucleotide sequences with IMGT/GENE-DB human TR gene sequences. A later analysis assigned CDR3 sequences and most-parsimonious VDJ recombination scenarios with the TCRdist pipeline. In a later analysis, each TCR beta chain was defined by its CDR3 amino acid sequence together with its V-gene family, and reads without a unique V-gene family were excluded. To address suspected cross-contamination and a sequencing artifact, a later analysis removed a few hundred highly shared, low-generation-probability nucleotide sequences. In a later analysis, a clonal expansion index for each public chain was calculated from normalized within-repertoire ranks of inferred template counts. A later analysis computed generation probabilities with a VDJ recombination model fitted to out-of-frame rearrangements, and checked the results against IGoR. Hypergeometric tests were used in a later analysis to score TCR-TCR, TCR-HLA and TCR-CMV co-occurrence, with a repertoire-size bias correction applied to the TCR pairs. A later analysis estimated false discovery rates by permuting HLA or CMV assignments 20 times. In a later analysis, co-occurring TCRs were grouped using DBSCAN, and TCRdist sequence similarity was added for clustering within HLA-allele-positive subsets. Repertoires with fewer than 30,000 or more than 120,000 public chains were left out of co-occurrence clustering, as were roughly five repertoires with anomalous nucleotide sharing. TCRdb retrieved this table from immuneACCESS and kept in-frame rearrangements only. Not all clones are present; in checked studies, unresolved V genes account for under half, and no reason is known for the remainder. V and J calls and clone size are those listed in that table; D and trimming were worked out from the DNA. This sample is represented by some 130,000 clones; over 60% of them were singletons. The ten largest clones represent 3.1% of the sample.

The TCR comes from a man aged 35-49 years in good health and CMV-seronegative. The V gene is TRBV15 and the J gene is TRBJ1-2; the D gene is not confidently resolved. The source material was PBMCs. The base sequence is TGTGCCACCAGCAGTGATACATCGAACTATGGCTACACCTTC. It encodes CATSSDTSNYGYTF.